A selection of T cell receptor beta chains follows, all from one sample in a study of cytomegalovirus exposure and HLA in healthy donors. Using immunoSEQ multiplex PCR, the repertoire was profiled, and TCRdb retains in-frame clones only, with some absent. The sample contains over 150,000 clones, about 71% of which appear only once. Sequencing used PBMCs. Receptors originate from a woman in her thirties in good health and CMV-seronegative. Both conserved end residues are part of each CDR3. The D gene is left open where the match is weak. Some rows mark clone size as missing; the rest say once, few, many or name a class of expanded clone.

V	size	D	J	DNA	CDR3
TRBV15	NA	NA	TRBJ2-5	TGTGCCACCAGCAGAGTCACAGGGAGTTTGGAGACCCAGTACTTC	CATSRVTGSLETQYF
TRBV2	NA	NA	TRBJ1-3	TGTGCCAGCACAGTAGCGGCTGGAAACACCATATATTTT	CASTVAAGNTIYF
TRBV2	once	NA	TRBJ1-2	TGTGCCAGCAGGAGGTATTCCGGCAGGGTTGGCTATGGCTACACCTTC	CASRRYSGRVGYGYTF
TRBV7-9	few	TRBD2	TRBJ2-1	TGTGCCAGCAGCTCCGGACTAGCGGGGGGCCCCTCCTACAATGAGCAGTTCTTC	CASSSGLAGGPSYNEQFF
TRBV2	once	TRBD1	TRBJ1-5	TGTGCCAGCAGCACACCTACAGGGGGCGGGCAGCCCCAGCATTTT	CASSTPTGGGQPQHF
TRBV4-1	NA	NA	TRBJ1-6	TGCGCCAGCAGCCAAGGAGGGAACTATAATTCACCCCTCCACTTT	CASSQGGNYNSPLHF
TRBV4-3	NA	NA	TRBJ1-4	TGCGCCAGCAGCCAAGCCCGGATTGGAGGAAAACTGTTTTTT	CASSQARIGGKLFF
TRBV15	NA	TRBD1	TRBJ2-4	TGTGCCACCAGCAGGGGGGGGACAGGGGTTTACAAAAACATTCAGTACTTC	CATSRGGTGVYKNIQYF
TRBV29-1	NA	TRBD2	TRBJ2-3	TGCAGCGTTGAGAGGCCAGCGGGGGTTCATACGCAGTATTTT	CSVERPAGVHTQYF
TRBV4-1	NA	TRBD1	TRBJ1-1	TGCGCCAGCAGCCAGCCGACAGGGGTCGCTTTCTTT	CASSQPTGVAFF
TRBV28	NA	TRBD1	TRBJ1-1	TGTGCCATCGAACCGGGACAGCGGGCTGAAGCTTTCTTT	CAIEPGQRAEAFF
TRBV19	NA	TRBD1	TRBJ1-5	TGTGCCAGTAGTATAGAAGGAGGGGGCTACTTTCAGCCCCAGCATTTT	CASSIEGGGYFQPQHF
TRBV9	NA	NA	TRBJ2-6	TGTGCCAGCAGCGTAGAGGGACACCTCTCTGGGGCCAACGTCCTGACTTTC	CASSVEGHLSGANVLTF
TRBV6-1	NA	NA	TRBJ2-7	TGTGCCAGCAGGAAACAAGGGGACATCTCCTACGAGCAGTACTTC	CASRKQGDISYEQYF
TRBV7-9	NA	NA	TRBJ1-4	TGTGCCAGCAGCTTAGGGAGGGTCAGTTTAGGAGAAAAACTGTTTTTT	CASSLGRVSLGEKLFF
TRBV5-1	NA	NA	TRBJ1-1	TGCGCCAGCAGCCCAGCCGGAGGGTACACTGAAGCTTTCTTT	CASSPAGGYTEAFF
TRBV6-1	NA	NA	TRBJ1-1	TGTGCCAGCAGACAACAGGGCTTCACTGAAGCTTTCTTT	CASRQQGFTEAFF
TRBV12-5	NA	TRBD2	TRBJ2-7	TGTGCTAGTGGTTTGGCCGGAGGGACTAGCGGAACCTACGAGCAGTACTTC	CASGLAGGTSGTYEQYF
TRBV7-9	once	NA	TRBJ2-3	TGTGCCAGCAGCCCTCAGGGGGATACGCAGTATTTT	CASSPQGDTQYF
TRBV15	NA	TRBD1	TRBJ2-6	TGTGCCACCAGGAGGACAGGGTCCGGGGCCAACGTCCTGACTTTC	CATRRTGSGANVLTF
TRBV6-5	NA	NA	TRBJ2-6	TGTGCCAGCAGTTACTCGATCGGTCCTGGGGCCAACGTCCTGACTTTC	CASSYSIGPGANVLTF
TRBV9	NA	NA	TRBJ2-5	TGTGCCAGCAGCGTAGCTCTGCGGAATCGAGGGGAGACCCAGTACTTC	CASSVALRNRGETQYF
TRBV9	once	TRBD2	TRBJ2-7	TGTGCCACCTGGATAATAGCGGGAGGCCAAGATATGTACGAGCAGTACTTC	CATWIIAGGQDMYEQYF
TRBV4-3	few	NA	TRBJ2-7	TGCGCCAGCAGCTCATCACTTCTCTACGAGCAGTACTTC	CASSSSLLYEQYF
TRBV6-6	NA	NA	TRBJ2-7	TGTGCCAGCAGTCATCTACCGGGAGAGCAGTACTTC	CASSHLPGEQYF
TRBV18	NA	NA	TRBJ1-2	TGTGCCAGCTCACCCGACGGGGAGCGAGGCTACACCTTC	CASSPDGERGYTF
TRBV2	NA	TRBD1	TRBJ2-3	TGTGCCAGCAGTGAGACCGGGACAGGGGTCACAGATACGCAGTATTTT	CASSETGTGVTDTQYF
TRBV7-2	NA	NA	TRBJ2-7	TGTGCCAGCAGCCCCCTCGTCGGGACTTACGAGCAGTACTTC	CASSPLVGTYEQYF
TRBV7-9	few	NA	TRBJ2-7	TGTGCCAGCAGCGGGCCAGGGTCCTACGAGCAGTACTTC	CASSGPGSYEQYF
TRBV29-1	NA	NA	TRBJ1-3	TGCAGCGCCGATTTGGGGAGTTCTGATGGAAACACCATATATTTT	CSADLGSSDGNTIYF
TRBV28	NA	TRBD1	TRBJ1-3	TGTGCCAGCAGAGCACCAGGGGGCCTTAGAAACACCATATATTTT	CASRAPGGLRNTIYF
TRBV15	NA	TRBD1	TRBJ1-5	TGTGCCACCAGCAGTTCGGACAGGGGGCTTCAGGGCAATCAGCCCCAGCATTTT	CATSSSDRGLQGNQPQHF
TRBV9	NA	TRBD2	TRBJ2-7	TGTGCCAGCAGCGTAGGCTCTAGCGGAACCTACGAGCAGTACTTC	CASSVGSSGTYEQYF
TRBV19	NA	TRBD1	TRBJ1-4	TGTGCCAGTAGTGAGTCGACAGGGACTGATGAAAAACTGTTTTTT	CASSESTGTDEKLFF
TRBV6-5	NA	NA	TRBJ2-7	TGTGCCTCTTCCCAGGGACTCTCCTACGAGCAGTACTTC	CASSQGLSYEQYF
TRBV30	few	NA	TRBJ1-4	TGTGCCTGGAGTCGGACTAATGAAAAACTGTTTTTT	CAWSRTNEKLFF
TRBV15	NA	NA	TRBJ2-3	TGTGCCACCAGCAGAGACAGGGCCACAGATACGCAGTATTTT	CATSRDRATDTQYF
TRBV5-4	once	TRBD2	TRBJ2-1	TGTGCCAGCAGCCCATCCCTTGATAAGCGGGGGTCTTACAATGAGCAGTTCTTC	CASSPSLDKRGSYNEQFF
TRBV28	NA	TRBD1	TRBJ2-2	TGTGCCAGCAGTTTAGGGACAGGGTTCCCCGGGGAGCTGTTTTTT	CASSLGTGFPGELFF
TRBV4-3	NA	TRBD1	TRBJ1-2	TGCGCCAGCAGCCAAGAGCTCGACAGGGGGTTCTACACCTTC	CASSQELDRGFYTF
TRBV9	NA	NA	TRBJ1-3	TGTGCCAGCAGCGTAGACCTACCGGGACAAGGAAACACCATATATTTT	CASSVDLPGQGNTIYF
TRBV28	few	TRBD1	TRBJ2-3	TGTGCCAGCAGTTTACAGGGGGAGAAAGATACGCAGTATTTT	CASSLQGEKDTQYF
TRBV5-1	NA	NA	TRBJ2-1	TGCGCCAGCAGTATTACCGAAGAACTGAACAATGAGCAGTTCTTC	CASSITEELNNEQFF
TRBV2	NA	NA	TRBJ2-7	TGTGCCCGGGCGGGTCAAATCTCCTACGAGCAGTACTTC	CARAGQISYEQYF
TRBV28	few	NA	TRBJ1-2	TGTGCCAGCAATCAAGCAGGGGCCGGTAACTATGGCTACACCTTC	CASNQAGAGNYGYTF
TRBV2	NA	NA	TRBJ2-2	TGTGCCAGCAGTCCATTCGGCGGGGAGCTGTTTTTT	CASSPFGGELFF
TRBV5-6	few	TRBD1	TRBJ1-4	TGTGCCAGCAGCCCAGGACAGGGGGCGGCAAAACTGTTTTTT	CASSPGQGAAKLFF
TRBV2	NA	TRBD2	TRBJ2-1	TGTGCCACCCTAGCGGGGGGTTCCTACAATGAGCAGTTCTTC	CATLAGGSYNEQFF
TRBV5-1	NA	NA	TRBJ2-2	TGCGCCAGCAGCTGGGGCCGGGACACCGGGGAGCTGTTTTTT	CASSWGRDTGELFF
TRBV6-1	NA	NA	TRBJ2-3	TGTGCCAGCGGGCGGGAAGGAGCCCCAGATACGCAGTATTTT	CASGREGAPDTQYF
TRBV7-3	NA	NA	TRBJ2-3	TGTGCCAGCAGCTTAAGTGGGAGGAGCGCAGATACGCAGTATTTT	CASSLSGRSADTQYF
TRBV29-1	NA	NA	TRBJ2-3	TGCAGCGTTGAGCGGCAAGATACGCAGTATTTT	CSVERQDTQYF
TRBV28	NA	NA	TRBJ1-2	TGTGCCAGCAGTCTCCCAGGGGTATATGGCTACACCTTC	CASSLPGVYGYTF
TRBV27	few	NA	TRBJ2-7	TGTGCCAGCAGTCCTTTCGACCTCCGGGACGAGCAGTACTTC	CASSPFDLRDEQYF
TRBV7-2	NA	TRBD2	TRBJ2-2	TGTGCCAGCAGCTCGGGGGGAAACACCGGGGAGCTGTTTTTT	CASSSGGNTGELFF
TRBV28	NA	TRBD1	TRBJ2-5	TGTGCCAGCAGACCGACAGGGCAAGAGACCCAGTACTTC	CASRPTGQETQYF
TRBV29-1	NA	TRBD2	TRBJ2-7	TGCAGCGTAGCGCGGGAGTTCGGAGAGCAGTACTTC	CSVAREFGEQYF
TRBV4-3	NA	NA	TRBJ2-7	TGCGCCAGCAGCCAAGAGGCCCCCCTTGGGGGCTCGACCTACGAGCAGTACTTC	CASSQEAPLGGSTYEQYF
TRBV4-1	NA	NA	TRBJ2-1	TGCGCCAGCAGCCAAGTAGCGGAAGAAAACCTTGAGCAGTTCTTC	CASSQVAEENLEQFF